The rows below give T cell receptor beta chains drawn from one sample of a study of beta chain features in type 1 diabetes. TCRdb's table, derived via immunoSEQ multiplex PCR, lists solely in-frame clones and lacks some. The sample yields roughly 300,000 clones, roughly 8% seen once. The source material was central memory CD4+ T cells from blood. The receptor set was obtained from a woman between 18 and 29 years old in good health. CDR3s include the opening cysteine and the closing phenylalanine or tryptophan. The D gene is left open where the match is weak. The size of a clone is reported for some rows only, either as once, few or many, or as a class for expanded clones.

-	TRBJ2-1	TRBD2	TRBV11-2	TGTGCCAGCAGCGCGGAGCGGGACCCCTACAATGAGCAGTTCTTC	CASSAERDPYNEQFF
-	TRBJ2-6	-	TRBV5-6	TGTGCCAGCAGCTTCCCAGTATCCTCTGGGGCCAACGTCCTGACTTTC	CASSFPVSSGANVLTF
few	TRBJ2-1	-	TRBV5-6	TGTGCCAGCAGCTCCGGGACGAACAATGAGCAGTTCTTC	CASSSGTNNEQFF
-	TRBJ2-5	-	TRBV7-2	TGTGCCAGCAGATTAACGCGTGAGCAAGAGACCCAGTACTTC	CASRLTREQETQYF
-	TRBJ1-1	TRBD1	TRBV11-3	TGTGCCAGCAGCTTAGATTCCTCAGGGGGCACTGAAGCTTTCTTT	CASSLDSSGGTEAFF
few	TRBJ2-5	TRBD2	TRBV7-2	TGTGCCAGCAGCCCTAGCGGGGGGGTGTGGACCCAGTACTTC	CASSPSGGVWTQYF
once	TRBJ1-4	-	TRBV5-1	TGCGCCAGCAGCCCAGGGGACCTCAATGAAAAACTGTTTTTT	CASSPGDLNEKLFF
-	TRBJ2-3	-	TRBV6-5	TGTGCCAGCAGTTCGTTCACAGATACGCAGTATTTT	CASSSFTDTQYF
-	TRBJ2-1	-	TRBV18	TGTGCCAGCTCACCACCCTTTACGGGAGAGTGGGCGAATGAGCAGTTCTTC	CASSPPFTGEWANEQFF
few	TRBJ2-1	-	TRBV10-3	TGTGCCATCAGGAGGGACCCCTACAATGAGCAGTTCTTC	CAIRRDPYNEQFF
-	TRBJ2-2	-	TRBV19	TGTGCCAGTAGTATACAAAGGCCCGCCACCGGGGAGCTGTTTTTT	CASSIQRPATGELFF
few	TRBJ2-5	-	TRBV5-4	TGTGCCAGCAGCCCGAATTTACAAGAGACCCAGTACTTC	CASSPNLQETQYF
-	TRBJ2-7	-	TRBV6-1	TGTGCCAGCAGTTATTCGCGAGCCTACGAGCAGTACTTC	CASSYSRAYEQYF
-	TRBJ1-5	-	TRBV10-3	TGTGCCATCACTGGTAAGTCTCCCCAGCCCCAGCATTTT	CAITGKSPQPQHF
few	TRBJ1-4	-	TRBV2	TGTGCCAGCAGGGTACATAGTGAAAAACTGTTTTTT	CASRVHSEKLFF
few	TRBJ2-7	TRBD2	TRBV28	TGTGCCAGCACCACACTAGCGGGAGTTTACGAGCAGTACTTC	CASTTLAGVYEQYF
few	TRBJ1-2	TRBD1	TRBV6-6	TGTGCCAGCATTCTACAGGGGATGGGCTATGGCTACACCTTC	CASILQGMGYGYTF
few	TRBJ2-1	-	TRBV15	TGTGCCACCAGCAGAGATTTAGAGGTGAACAATGAGCAGTTCTTC	CATSRDLEVNNEQFF
-	TRBJ1-3	-	TRBV7-8	TGTGCCAGCAGCCCAGAGGGGGGAAACACCATATATTTT	CASSPEGGNTIYF
-	TRBJ2-3	-	TRBV6-6	TGTGCCAGCAGTCGGGGGCTGTTACCAAGCACAGATACGCAGTATTTT	CASSRGLLPSTDTQYF
few	TRBJ2-3	-	TRBV6-5	TGTGCCAGCAGTTACGAGGAGGGCCGGGTAGATACGCAGTATTTT	CASSYEEGRVDTQYF
-	TRBJ2-1	-	TRBV11-2	TGTGCCAGCAGCTTAGATCCGTCTCTACTTTATGAGCAGTTCTTC	CASSLDPSLLYEQFF
few	TRBJ2-3	TRBD2	TRBV6-1	TGTGCCAGCAGTGCCCCCGGGACTAGCGGGAGTCGTACGCAGTATTTT	CASSAPGTSGSRTQYF
many	TRBJ2-7	-	TRBV6-5	TGTGCCAGCAGAAACAGGGACTCCTACGAGCAGTACTTC	CASRNRDSYEQYF